The rows below give T cell receptor beta chains drawn from one sample of a study of technical replicates of blood from several donors. Assay used: immunoSEQ multiplex PCR; TCRdb lists only in-frame clones, some missing. The data hold about 100,000 clones, with 95% observed a single time. The sequencing input was T cells isolated from PBMCs. These receptors were collected from a human donor in good health. CDR3s include the opening cysteine and the closing phenylalanine or tryptophan. Fields, in order: J gene, V gene, clone size, D gene, CDR3 length, CDR3 protein, CDR3 DNA. A D gene is named only where the DNA matches it firmly. Clone size is stated in some rows and not others, as once, few, many or a class when expanded.

j_call: TRBJ1-1
v_call: TRBV6-5
clone_size: once
d_call: -
cdr3_length: 12
cdr3_aa: CASSEQGTEAFF
cdr3_nt: TGTGCCAGCAGTGAACAGGGAACTGAAGCTTTCTTT

j_call: TRBJ1-2
v_call: TRBV5-1
clone_size: -
d_call: TRBD1
cdr3_length: 17
cdr3_aa: CASSLLGQGYANYGYTF
cdr3_nt: TGCGCCAGCAGCTTGCTGGGACAGGGATATGCTAACTATGGCTACACCTTC

j_call: TRBJ2-1
v_call: TRBV11-2
clone_size: -
d_call: TRBD1
cdr3_length: 16
cdr3_aa: CASSSRQGRSYNEQFF
cdr3_nt: TGTGCCAGCAGCTCTCGACAGGGGAGGAGCTACAATGAGCAGTTCTTC

j_call: TRBJ2-6
v_call: TRBV2
clone_size: -
d_call: -
cdr3_length: 14
cdr3_aa: CASRRASGANVLTF
cdr3_nt: TGTGCCAGCAGGCGGGCGTCTGGGGCCAACGTCCTGACTTTC

j_call: TRBJ2-1
v_call: TRBV7-9
clone_size: -
d_call: TRBD2
cdr3_length: 15
cdr3_aa: CASSLDPGGPGEQFF
cdr3_nt: TGTGCCAGCAGCTTAGATCCGGGAGGGCCTGGTGAGCAGTTCTTC

j_call: TRBJ2-7
v_call: TRBV6-5
clone_size: -
d_call: TRBD2
cdr3_length: 13
cdr3_aa: CAIGYSGSYEQYF
cdr3_nt: TGTGCCATCGGATATAGCGGGTCTTACGAGCAGTACTTC

j_call: TRBJ2-2
v_call: TRBV6-1
clone_size: -
d_call: TRBD2
cdr3_length: 14
cdr3_aa: CASSALAVTGELFF
cdr3_nt: TGTGCCAGCAGTGCGCTAGCGGTCACCGGGGAGCTGTTTTTT

j_call: TRBJ2-6
v_call: TRBV19
clone_size: -
d_call: -
cdr3_length: 15
cdr3_aa: CASIREGSGANVLTF
cdr3_nt: TGTGCCAGTATCAGGGAAGGCTCTGGGGCCAACGTCCTGACTTTC

j_call: TRBJ2-5
v_call: TRBV13
clone_size: -
d_call: TRBD2
cdr3_length: 20
cdr3_aa: CASSLRWELRATSGRQTQYF
cdr3_nt: TGTGCCAGCAGCTTACGGTGGGAGCTCCGGGCGACTAGCGGGAGGCAGACCCAGTACTTC

j_call: TRBJ1-2
v_call: TRBV4-2
clone_size: -
d_call: -
cdr3_length: 14
cdr3_aa: CASSQDRGFYGYTF
cdr3_nt: TGTGCCAGCAGCCAAGATCGGGGGTTCTATGGCTACACCTTC

j_call: TRBJ1-1
v_call: TRBV19
clone_size: -
d_call: -
cdr3_length: 13
cdr3_aa: CASRIGTNTEAFF
cdr3_nt: TGTGCCAGTCGCATCGGGACAAACACTGAAGCTTTCTTT

j_call: TRBJ2-7
v_call: TRBV30
clone_size: -
d_call: TRBD1
cdr3_length: 16
cdr3_aa: CACSFLPTGVVGEQYF
cdr3_nt: TGTGCCTGTTCTTTCCTTCCTACAGGGGTGGTCGGCGAGCAGTACTTC

j_call: TRBJ1-2
v_call: TRBV7-9
clone_size: -
d_call: TRBD1
cdr3_length: 14
cdr3_aa: CASSLGTGLYGYTF
cdr3_nt: TGTGCCAGCAGCTTAGGGACAGGCTTGTATGGCTACACCTTC

j_call: TRBJ2-1
v_call: TRBV21-1
clone_size: -
d_call: -
cdr3_length: 18
cdr3_aa: CASSKGVRRGGSYNEQFF
cdr3_nt: TGTGCCAGCAGCAAAGGGGTCCGGCGGGGGGGCTCCTACAATGAGCAGTTCTTC

j_call: TRBJ2-5
v_call: TRBV6-6
clone_size: -
d_call: -
cdr3_length: 12
cdr3_aa: CASRGLEETQYF
cdr3_nt: TGTGCCAGCAGAGGACTTGAAGAGACCCAGTACTTC

j_call: TRBJ2-7
v_call: TRBV21-1
clone_size: -
d_call: -
cdr3_length: 13
cdr3_aa: CASSKGTTYEQYF
cdr3_nt: TGTGCCAGCAGCAAAGGCACAACCTACGAGCAGTACTTC

j_call: TRBJ1-5
v_call: TRBV4-1
clone_size: -
d_call: TRBD1
cdr3_length: 16
cdr3_aa: CASSQGRQGLNQPQHF
cdr3_nt: TGCGCCAGCAGCCAAGGCCGACAGGGCCTCAATCAGCCCCAGCATTTT

j_call: TRBJ1-1
v_call: TRBV7-7
clone_size: -
d_call: -
cdr3_length: 17
cdr3_aa: CASSHQSGQPFATEAFF
cdr3_nt: TGTGCTAGCAGCCACCAAAGCGGACAGCCCTTCGCCACTGAAGCTTTCTTT

j_call: TRBJ2-7
v_call: TRBV10-1
clone_size: -
d_call: -
cdr3_length: 16
cdr3_aa: CASSDPAGQGSYEQYF
cdr3_nt: TGCGCCAGCAGTGACCCCGCCGGGCAGGGTAGCTACGAGCAGTACTTC

j_call: TRBJ1-2
v_call: TRBV7-9
clone_size: -
d_call: TRBD1
cdr3_length: 16
cdr3_aa: CASSLTRQGYRYGYTF
cdr3_nt: TGTGCCAGCAGCTTAACTAGACAGGGCTACCGCTATGGCTACACCTTC

j_call: TRBJ2-2
v_call: TRBV4-1
clone_size: -
d_call: -
cdr3_length: 17
cdr3_aa: CASSQDIKAGRTGELFF
cdr3_nt: TGCGCCAGCAGCCAAGATATTAAGGCAGGGCGGACCGGGGAGCTGTTTTTT

j_call: TRBJ1-5
v_call: TRBV18
clone_size: -
d_call: -
cdr3_length: 15
cdr3_aa: CASSPAGQANQPQHF
cdr3_nt: TGTGCCAGCTCACCAGCAGGACAAGCCAATCAGCCCCAGCATTTT

j_call: TRBJ2-7
v_call: TRBV5-4
clone_size: -
d_call: TRBD1
cdr3_length: 16
cdr3_aa: CASSHPNRGDTYEQYF
cdr3_nt: TGTGCCAGCAGCCACCCAAACAGGGGTGATACCTACGAGCAGTACTTC

j_call: TRBJ1-4
v_call: TRBV5-1
clone_size: -
d_call: TRBD1
cdr3_length: 16
cdr3_aa: CASSSRQGSDNEKLFF
cdr3_nt: TGCGCCAGCAGCTCCAGACAGGGCTCAGATAATGAAAAACTGTTTTTT

j_call: TRBJ2-1
v_call: TRBV6-6
clone_size: -
d_call: TRBD1
cdr3_length: 16
cdr3_aa: CASIATGGTGYNEQFF
cdr3_nt: TGTGCCAGCATAGCAACAGGAGGGACAGGCTACAATGAGCAGTTCTTC

j_call: TRBJ2-1
v_call: TRBV7-8
clone_size: once
d_call: -
cdr3_length: 16
cdr3_aa: CASSSPSRGNTNEQFF
cdr3_nt: TGTGCCAGCAGCTCTCCTTCCCGCGGGAACACCAATGAGCAGTTCTTC

j_call: TRBJ2-7
v_call: TRBV19
clone_size: -
d_call: TRBD1
cdr3_length: 14
cdr3_aa: CASSIQGAAYEQYF
cdr3_nt: TGTGCCAGTAGTATTCAGGGGGCCGCCTACGAGCAGTACTTC

j_call: TRBJ1-5
v_call: TRBV27
clone_size: -
d_call: -
cdr3_length: 14
cdr3_aa: CASSPNHRAQPQHF
cdr3_nt: TGTGCCAGCAGTCCCAACCACAGGGCACAGCCCCAGCATTTT

j_call: TRBJ1-1
v_call: TRBV10-2
clone_size: -
d_call: -
cdr3_length: 15
cdr3_aa: CASSSQGLSNTEAFF
cdr3_nt: TGCGCCAGCAGTTCACAGGGTTTGTCGAACACTGAAGCTTTCTTT

j_call: TRBJ1-2
v_call: TRBV6-4
clone_size: -
d_call: TRBD1
cdr3_length: 16
cdr3_aa: CASSEYGTGGFYGYTF
cdr3_nt: TGTGCCAGCAGTGAATATGGGACAGGGGGGTTCTATGGCTACACCTTC

j_call: TRBJ2-2
v_call: TRBV5-5
clone_size: -
d_call: TRBD2
cdr3_length: 15
cdr3_aa: CASSLSGKNTGELFF
cdr3_nt: TGTGCCAGCAGCTTGAGCGGGAAAAACACCGGGGAGCTGTTTTTT

j_call: TRBJ1-2
v_call: TRBV27
clone_size: -
d_call: TRBD1
cdr3_length: 15
cdr3_aa: CASKLIPTGVYGYTF
cdr3_nt: TGTGCCAGCAAACTTATCCCCACAGGGGTCTATGGCTACACCTTC

j_call: TRBJ2-3
v_call: TRBV2
clone_size: -
d_call: -
cdr3_length: 13
cdr3_aa: CASRGGHTDTQYF
cdr3_nt: TGTGCCAGCCGTGGGGGGCACACAGATACGCAGTATTTT

j_call: TRBJ2-7
v_call: TRBV6-5
clone_size: -
d_call: -
cdr3_length: 14
cdr3_aa: CASSSGPILEGQYF
cdr3_nt: TGTGCCAGCAGTTCCGGGCCTATCTTAGAGGGGCAGTACTTC

j_call: TRBJ1-6
v_call: TRBV9
clone_size: -
d_call: -
cdr3_length: 14
cdr3_aa: CASSNRSYGSPLHF
cdr3_nt: TGTGCCAGCAGTAACCGTTCTTACGGTTCACCCCTCCACTTT

j_call: TRBJ2-7
v_call: TRBV25-1
clone_size: -
d_call: -
cdr3_length: 14
cdr3_aa: CASSVGGTGYEQYF
cdr3_nt: TGTGCCAGCAGTGTCGGGGGAACGGGCTACGAGCAGTACTTC

j_call: TRBJ2-7
v_call: TRBV6-1
clone_size: -
d_call: -
cdr3_length: 16
cdr3_aa: CASREGGGGSSYEQYF
cdr3_nt: TGTGCCAGCAGGGAAGGGGGAGGCGGGTCCTCCTACGAGCAGTACTTC

j_call: TRBJ1-6
v_call: TRBV7-9
clone_size: -
d_call: -
cdr3_length: 15
cdr3_aa: CASSLTLSYNSPLHF
cdr3_nt: TGTGCCAGCAGCTTAACTCTCTCCTATAATTCACCCCTCCACTTT

j_call: TRBJ2-2
v_call: TRBV7-3
clone_size: -
d_call: TRBD1
cdr3_length: 16
cdr3_aa: CASSSSGRQGTGELFF
cdr3_nt: TGTGCCAGCAGCTCCTCGGGGAGACAGGGCACCGGGGAGCTGTTTTTT

j_call: TRBJ2-1
v_call: TRBV5-1
clone_size: -
d_call: -
cdr3_length: 16
cdr3_aa: CASSLAGVSGLNEQFF
cdr3_nt: TGCGCCAGCAGCTTGGCGGGAGTATCTGGTCTCAATGAGCAGTTCTTC

j_call: TRBJ2-1
v_call: TRBV13
clone_size: -
d_call: TRBD2
cdr3_length: 20
cdr3_aa: CASSYRVSREGRHSYNEQFF
cdr3_nt: TGTGCCAGCAGCTACAGGGTTTCCCGGGAGGGTAGGCACTCCTACAATGAGCAGTTCTTC

j_call: TRBJ1-2
v_call: TRBV19
clone_size: -
d_call: -
cdr3_length: 16
cdr3_aa: CASSTQGPQSAYGYTF
cdr3_nt: TGTGCCAGTAGTACGCAGGGGCCCCAGTCGGCGTATGGCTACACCTTC

j_call: TRBJ2-1
v_call: TRBV29-1
clone_size: -
d_call: -
cdr3_length: 12
cdr3_aa: CSFTASYNEQFF
cdr3_nt: TGCAGCTTTACAGCCTCCTACAATGAGCAGTTCTTC

j_call: TRBJ1-1
v_call: TRBV5-4
clone_size: -
d_call: -
cdr3_length: 13
cdr3_aa: CASSLAGVDKAFF
cdr3_nt: TGTGCCAGCAGCTTGGCCGGGGTTGATAAAGCTTTCTTT

j_call: TRBJ2-2
v_call: TRBV28
clone_size: -
d_call: -
cdr3_length: 12
cdr3_aa: CASSFSPGELFF
cdr3_nt: TGTGCCAGCAGTTTCTCCCCCGGGGAGCTGTTTTTT

j_call: TRBJ2-3
v_call: TRBV4-1
clone_size: -
d_call: TRBD2
cdr3_length: 18
cdr3_aa: CASSPTRLAGAPTDTQYF
cdr3_nt: TGCGCCAGCAGCCCGACCCGCCTAGCGGGTGCCCCCACAGATACGCAGTATTTT

j_call: TRBJ2-7
v_call: TRBV28
clone_size: -
d_call: TRBD2
cdr3_length: 15
cdr3_aa: CASRSGLAGVYEQYF
cdr3_nt: TGTGCCAGCAGATCCGGACTAGCGGGGGTCTACGAGCAGTACTTC

j_call: TRBJ2-7
v_call: TRBV11-2
clone_size: -
d_call: TRBD1
cdr3_length: 16
cdr3_aa: CASSSRGQGAVYEQYF
cdr3_nt: TGTGCCAGCAGCTCCCGGGGACAGGGGGCGGTATACGAGCAGTACTTC

j_call: TRBJ1-1
v_call: TRBV18
clone_size: -
d_call: -
cdr3_length: 14
cdr3_aa: CASSRGASNTEAFF
cdr3_nt: TGTGCCAGCTCACGCGGAGCATCGAACACTGAAGCTTTCTTT

j_call: TRBJ1-5
v_call: TRBV12-2
clone_size: -
d_call: -
cdr3_length: 14
cdr3_aa: CASRFVQGVQPQHF
cdr3_nt: TGTGCAAGTCGCTTCGTACAAGGGGTTCAGCCCCAGCATTTT

j_call: TRBJ2-7
v_call: TRBV28
clone_size: -
d_call: TRBD1
cdr3_length: 21
cdr3_aa: CASSPWGQGQPTGTRVHEQYF
cdr3_nt: TGTGCCAGCAGTCCCTGGGGCCAGGGACAGCCAACCGGGACAAGAGTCCACGAGCAGTACTTC

j_call: TRBJ2-7
v_call: TRBV5-1
clone_size: -
d_call: -
cdr3_length: 15
cdr3_aa: CASRTGTGGSYEQYF
cdr3_nt: TGCGCCAGCAGAACCGGGACTGGAGGCTCCTACGAGCAGTACTTC

j_call: TRBJ2-3
v_call: TRBV29-1
clone_size: -
d_call: -
cdr3_length: 13
cdr3_aa: CSVRRRETDTQYF
cdr3_nt: TGCAGCGTTAGGAGGAGGGAAACAGATACGCAGTATTTT

j_call: TRBJ1-1
v_call: TRBV9
clone_size: -
d_call: TRBD1
cdr3_length: 15
cdr3_aa: CASSVGGTGSTEAFF
cdr3_nt: TGTGCCAGCAGCGTAGGTGGGACAGGGTCTACTGAAGCTTTCTTT

j_call: TRBJ1-2
v_call: TRBV7-9
clone_size: -
d_call: -
cdr3_length: 14
cdr3_aa: CASSLRTGSYGYTF
cdr3_nt: TGTGCCAGCAGCCTGCGGACGGGGAGCTATGGCTACACCTTC

j_call: TRBJ2-3
v_call: TRBV6-5
clone_size: -
d_call: TRBD2
cdr3_length: 14
cdr3_aa: CASMTSGRTDTQYF
cdr3_nt: TGTGCCAGCATGACTAGCGGGAGGACAGATACGCAGTATTTT

j_call: TRBJ2-1
v_call: TRBV29-1
clone_size: -
d_call: TRBD2
cdr3_length: 15
cdr3_aa: CSVEVAGGPYNEQFF
cdr3_nt: TGCAGCGTTGAGGTAGCGGGAGGACCCTACAATGAGCAGTTCTTC

j_call: TRBJ2-3
v_call: TRBV27
clone_size: -
d_call: -
cdr3_length: 13
cdr3_aa: CASSSQGRDTQYF
cdr3_nt: TGTGCCAGCAGTTCCCAGGGCCGAGATACGCAGTATTTT

j_call: TRBJ1-6
v_call: TRBV6-1
clone_size: -
d_call: TRBD1
cdr3_length: 12
cdr3_aa: CAGRTGDSPLHF
cdr3_nt: TGTGCGGGACGGACAGGGGATTCACCCCTCCACTTT

j_call: TRBJ2-2
v_call: TRBV13
clone_size: -
d_call: TRBD2
cdr3_length: 13
cdr3_aa: CASGRGPAGELFF
cdr3_nt: TGTGCCAGCGGGAGGGGCCCGGCCGGGGAGCTGTTTTTT